The sequence of this T cell receptor (beta chain) was determined in a study of T cell responses to AZD1222 COVID-19 vaccine (dated by TCRdb to about 2021). Some background on the complete study: TCR sequencing covered 233 trial participants: 200 to 210 given two doses of AZD1222 and approximately 26 given two doses of MenACWY control vaccine. Trial participants were enrolled by age into subgroups of 18-55, 56-69 and 70-plus years, and around 150, 28 and 57 TCR-sequenced participants, respectively, were included in these subgroups.

Based on the germline V gene (reference sequence), the CDR1 and CDR2 sequences are SGHKS and YYEKEE. The V and J ends are trimmed by 0 bases and 0 bases, leaving 6 bases between them. The CDR3 numbers 14 residues from cysteine through phenylalanine. Left in the record is the CDR3 DNA by itself, 42 bases read in frame from the first base. Interpreted using the paper, the time point label stands for: about 28 days (+/-7) after the second vaccine dose. What this sample's treatment or condition label stands for: meningococcal conjugate vaccine given as trial control. The vaccinee samples were drawn from two UK trials, COV001 and COV002, one of which was a single-blind randomized controlled phase 2/3 trial testing AZD1222 (ChAdOx1 nCoV-19) in healthy adults. Trial participant PBMC samples were collected at day 0 and day 28 after the second dose for TCRbeta chain sequencing. General study outcomes and caveats: Because no day 14 peak-response samples were available, the repertoires could be characterized only after the peak T cell response. Only six or seven AZD1222 recipients were SARS-CoV-2 seropositive at baseline, limiting conclusions about previously exposed vaccinees. The vaccine-associated CD4 TCRs covered the entire spike protein, and the dominant responses fell in regions 160-218 and 743-854. The 56-69-year group was small, and its depth increase did not reach significance, likely because of low power. Participants were mostly white British and included more females than males, and it was suggested by the authors that clonal diversity may have been underestimated. Epitopes outside the regions mutated in the B.1.351 and B.1.1.7 variants were reportedly recognized by nearly half of the unique spike-specific TCRs. Spike-specific TCR breadth and depth rose significantly after two AZD1222 doses compared with day 0 and with MenACWY recipients.

Comment on this clone: Its specific antigen is unknown. Base qualities were left out, and no much larger clone turns up one base away.

The CDR3 regions of human TCRbeta chains were subjected to immunosequencing. Per the original workflow: Repertoire TCRs were checked for matches against a reference library of SARS-CoV-2-specific TCRs that had been generated using the MIRA antigen-specificity platform. Breadth meant the fraction of unique TCRs that were SARS-CoV-2-associated, whereas depth meant the fraction of total T cells that were SARS-CoV-2-associated. Using the MIRA data, each spike-specific TCR was mapped to the spike region that the TCR reacts to and placed in a CD4 or CD8 class. Log10-transformed breadth and depth values were compared by one-way ANOVA with Sidak's multiple comparisons tests. Entries here come from immuneACCESS through TCRdb and include only in-frame sequences with V and J called. Some clones fail to appear in such tables; in the studies checked, an unresolved V gene covers under half of the shortfall, and the cause of the remainder is unknown. The V and J calls and clone size are taken from that table; D and trimming were inferred from the DNA. The sample has roughly 190,000 clones on record, 85% to 95% of them singletons. About 3.5% of the sample is in the top ten clones.

This clonotype originated in an adult who received the MenACWY meningococcal vaccine as a control. Material: peripheral blood, obtained 28 days after the second dose of the MenACWY control vaccine. The V and J segments used are TRBV5-5 and TRBJ1-2; the D gene cannot be named for sure. In nucleotide form, the sequence is TGTGCCAGCAGCTTGGGGGATCCTAACTATGGCTACACCTTC. This is translated as CASSLGDPNYGYTF.